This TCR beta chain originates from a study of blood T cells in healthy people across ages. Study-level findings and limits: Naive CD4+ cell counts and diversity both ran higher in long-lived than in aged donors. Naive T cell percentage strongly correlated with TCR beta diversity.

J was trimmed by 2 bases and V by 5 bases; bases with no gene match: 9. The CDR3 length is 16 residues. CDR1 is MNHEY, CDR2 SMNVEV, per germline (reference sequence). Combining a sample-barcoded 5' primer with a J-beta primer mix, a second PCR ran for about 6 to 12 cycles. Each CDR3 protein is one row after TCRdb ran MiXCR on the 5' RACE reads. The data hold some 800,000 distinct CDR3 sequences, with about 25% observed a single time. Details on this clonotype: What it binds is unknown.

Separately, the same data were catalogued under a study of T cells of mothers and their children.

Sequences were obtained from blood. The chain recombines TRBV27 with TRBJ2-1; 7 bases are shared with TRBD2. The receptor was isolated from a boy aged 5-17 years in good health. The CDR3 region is CASSMVSGAAYNEQFF. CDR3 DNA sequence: TGTGCCAGCAGTATGGTGAGCGGGGCGGCCTACAATGAGCAGTTCTTC.